This T cell receptor beta chain was found in a study of cytomegalovirus exposure and HLA in healthy donors. Study results and caveats: Later on, a genetic analysis was performed. It linked a missense variant in DCLRE1C with V- and J-gene trimming of TCR beta. It was in a later analysis that TCR association rates were seen to vary by HLA locus, highest for DRB1 and lowest for HLA-C.

Vbeta (60) and Jbeta (13) primers were used in the PCR. The method was immunoSEQ multiplex PCR; TCRdb's version includes in-frame clones alone and lacks a portion of them. In the table there are 100,000 to 150,000 clones, under 85% of which are singletons. As for this clone: Antigen unknown.

Sequencing was performed on PBMCs. The source of this sequence is a woman aged 45-60 years in good health and CMV-seropositive.

The CDR3 coding sequence is TGTGCCTGGGAGGGGGCGAGGGGTGAGACCCAGTACTTC. Translated, it gives CAWEGARGETQYF. V usage is TRBV30 and J usage is TRBJ2-5, with 7 bases lining up with TRBD1. The CDR3 contains 13 residues. J was trimmed by 5 bases and V by 5 bases; bases with no gene match: 8. Germline V gene data show CDR1 as GTSNPN and CDR2 as SVGIG (reference sequence).